This T cell receptor (beta chain) was sequenced for a study of T-cell reconstitution after alpha-beta-depleted transplantation in children. General study points: Fresh T-cell production supplied most of the T-cell counts and diversity seen one year after transplant. Several patients had high TCRbeta diversity at day 60; it came from surviving recipient T cells and thymic progenitors.

As it was prepared, the TCRbeta library received unique molecular identifiers. TCRdb re-called the PCR reads through MiXCR, storing one row per CDR3 protein. Seen here are 400,000 to 450,000 distinct CDR3 sequences, 43% observed once, and the top ten hold about 30%. The germline gives CDR1 MNHEY, CDR2 SVGEGT. The ends were cut back, 3 bases at V and 8 bases at J, with 10 bases in the middle. CDR3 size: 12 residues. On this clonotype: Its antigen is not identified.

Specimen: PBMCs, collected before TCRalphabeta/CD19-depleted stem cell transplant. This chain connects TRBV6-2 or TRBV6-3 to TRBJ1-2, with D unclear. The receptor was isolated from a girl aged 2-9 years with aplastic anemia, due to receive a stem cell transplant. This CDR3 is CASSYWAVGYTF. CDR3 DNA: TGTGCCAGCAGTTATTGGGCTGTAGGCTACACCTTC.